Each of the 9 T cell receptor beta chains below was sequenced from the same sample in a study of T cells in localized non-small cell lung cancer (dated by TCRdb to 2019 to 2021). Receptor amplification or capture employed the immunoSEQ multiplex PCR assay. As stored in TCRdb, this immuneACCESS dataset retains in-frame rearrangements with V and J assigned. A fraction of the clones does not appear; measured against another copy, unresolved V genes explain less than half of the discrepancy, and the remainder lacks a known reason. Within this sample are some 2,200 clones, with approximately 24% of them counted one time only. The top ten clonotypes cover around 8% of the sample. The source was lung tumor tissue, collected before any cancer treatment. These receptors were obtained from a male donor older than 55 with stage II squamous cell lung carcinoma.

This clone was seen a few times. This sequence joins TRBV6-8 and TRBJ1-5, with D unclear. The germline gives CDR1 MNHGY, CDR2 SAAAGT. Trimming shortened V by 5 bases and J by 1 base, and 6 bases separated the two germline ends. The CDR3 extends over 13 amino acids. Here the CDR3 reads CASSDGSNQPQHF. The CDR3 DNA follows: TGTGCCAGCAGTGACGGCAGCAATCAGCCCCAGCATTTT.

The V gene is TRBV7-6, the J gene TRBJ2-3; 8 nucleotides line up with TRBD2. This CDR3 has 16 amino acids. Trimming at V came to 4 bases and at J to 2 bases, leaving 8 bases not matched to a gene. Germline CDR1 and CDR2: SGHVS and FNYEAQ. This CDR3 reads CASSSLAGSYTDTQYF. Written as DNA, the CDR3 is TGTGCCAGCAGCTCGTTAGCGGGGTCTTACACAGATACGCAGTATTTT.

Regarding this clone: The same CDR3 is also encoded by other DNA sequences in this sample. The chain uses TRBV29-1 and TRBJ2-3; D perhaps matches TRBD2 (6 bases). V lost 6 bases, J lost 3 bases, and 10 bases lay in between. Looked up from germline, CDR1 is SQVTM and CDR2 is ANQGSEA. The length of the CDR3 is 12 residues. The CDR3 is CSVPRGTDTQYF. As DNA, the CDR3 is TGCAGCGTCCCTCGGGGGACAGATACGCAGTATTTT.

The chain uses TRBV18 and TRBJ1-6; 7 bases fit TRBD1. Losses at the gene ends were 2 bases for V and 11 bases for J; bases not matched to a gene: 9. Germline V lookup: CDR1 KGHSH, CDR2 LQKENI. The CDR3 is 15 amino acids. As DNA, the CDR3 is TGTGCCAGCTCACCAAGAACAGGGGACGATACACCCCTCCACTTT. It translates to CASSPRTGDDTPLHF.

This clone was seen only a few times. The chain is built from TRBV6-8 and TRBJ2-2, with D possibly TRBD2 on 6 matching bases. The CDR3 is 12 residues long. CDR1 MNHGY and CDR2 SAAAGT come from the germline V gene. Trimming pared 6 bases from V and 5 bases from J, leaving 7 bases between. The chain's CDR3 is CASRTRTGELFF. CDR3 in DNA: TGTGCCAGCAGGACTAGGACCGGGGAGCTGTTTTTT.

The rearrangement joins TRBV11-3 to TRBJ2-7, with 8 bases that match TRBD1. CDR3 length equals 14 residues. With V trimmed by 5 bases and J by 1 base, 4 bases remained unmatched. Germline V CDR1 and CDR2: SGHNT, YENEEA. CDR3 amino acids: CASSPGTGSYEQYF. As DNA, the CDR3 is TGTGCCAGCAGCCCCGGGACAGGATCCTACGAGCAGTACTTC.

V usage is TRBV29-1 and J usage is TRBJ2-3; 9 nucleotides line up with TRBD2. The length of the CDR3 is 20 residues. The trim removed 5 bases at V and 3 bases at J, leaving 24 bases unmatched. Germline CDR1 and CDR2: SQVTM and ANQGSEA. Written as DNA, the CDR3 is TGCAGCGTTCCTACCCCTGGCAGTAGCGGGAGTTTCCCCCTAACAGATACGCAGTATTTT. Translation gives CSVPTPGSSGSFPLTDTQYF.

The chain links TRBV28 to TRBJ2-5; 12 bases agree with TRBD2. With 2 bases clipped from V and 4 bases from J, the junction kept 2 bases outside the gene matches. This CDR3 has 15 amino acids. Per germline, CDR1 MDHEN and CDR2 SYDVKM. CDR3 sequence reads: CASSLLAGGRETQYF. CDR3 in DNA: TGTGCCAGCAGTTTACTAGCGGGGGGGCGAGAGACCCAGTACTTC.

CDR3 in amino acids: CASSPAITNEKLFF. In DNA form, the CDR3 reads TGTGCCAGCTCGCCCGCTATCACTAATGAAAAACTGTTTTTT. The chain carries TRBV18 and TRBJ1-4, with D unresolved. CDR1 KGHSH and CDR2 LQKENI come from the germline V gene. CDR3 length: 14 residues. The V end lost 6 bases, the J end lost 2 bases, and 10 bases lay between the germline ends.